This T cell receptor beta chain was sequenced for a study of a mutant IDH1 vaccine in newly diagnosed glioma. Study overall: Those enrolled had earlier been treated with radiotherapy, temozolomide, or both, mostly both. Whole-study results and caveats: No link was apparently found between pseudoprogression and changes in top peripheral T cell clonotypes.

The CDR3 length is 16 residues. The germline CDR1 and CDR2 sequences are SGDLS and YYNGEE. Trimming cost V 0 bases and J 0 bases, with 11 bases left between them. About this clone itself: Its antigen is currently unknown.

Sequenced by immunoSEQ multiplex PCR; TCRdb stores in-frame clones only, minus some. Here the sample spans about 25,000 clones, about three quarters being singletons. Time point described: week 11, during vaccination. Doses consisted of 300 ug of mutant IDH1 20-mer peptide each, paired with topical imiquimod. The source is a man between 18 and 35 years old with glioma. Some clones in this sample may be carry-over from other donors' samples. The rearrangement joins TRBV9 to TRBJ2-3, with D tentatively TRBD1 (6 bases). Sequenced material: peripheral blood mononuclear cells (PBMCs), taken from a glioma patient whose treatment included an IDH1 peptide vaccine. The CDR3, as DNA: TGTGCCAGCAGCGTAGGGGACATAATTAGCACAGATACGCAGTATTTT. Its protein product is CASSVGDIISTDTQYF.